Each of the 24 T cell receptor beta chains below was sequenced from the same sample in a study of response to subunit inactivated influenza vaccine (dated by TCRdb to 2016 to 2019). The method was RT-PCR. The instrument was an Illumina HiSeq 2500. TCRdb reworked the public reads: Q25 trimming with fastp, MiXCR clone assembly, productive beta chains retained. Rows are combined by CDR3 protein, so each entry shows the most common genes and DNA. The sample table shows around 190,000 distinct CDR3 sequences, and around 9% are seen once. Clones ranked in the top ten supply roughly a tenth of the sample. The source material was non-naive T cells sorted from PBMCs, sampled on the day of vaccination. What this sample's cell subset or site label stands for: memory T cell fraction. Every receptor here comes from a man aged 45-65 years who received an inactivated influenza vaccine. Donor details come from another sample of the same person, matched by shared clones.

There are a few counts of this clonotype. The rearrangement joins TRBV19 to TRBJ2-5; tentative D call: TRBD1 (5 bases). Germline CDR1 is LNHDA and CDR2 is SQIVND (reference sequence). The CDR3 is 15 amino acids. V was pared by 9 bases and J by 0 bases, with 17 bases between. CDR3 region: CASRDLTAYQETQYF. The CDR3 nucleotides read TGTGCCAGCAGGGATTTAACCGCGTACCAAGAGACCCAGTACTTC.

V is TRBV25-1 and J is TRBJ1-2; TRBD1 might be the D (5 bases). The CDR3 runs to 13 residues. Trimming shortened V by 2 bases and J by 3 bases, and 7 bases separated the two germline ends. Germline CDR1 is MGHDK and CDR2 is SYGVNS. The CDR3 spells CASSEGGYYGYTF. CDR3 coding DNA: TGTGCCAGCAGTGAAGGGGGGTACTATGGCTACACCTTC.

The count of this clonotype is one. A much larger clonotype is one base distant, so this may be a read error. This chain connects TRBV5-1 to TRBJ2-5, with 14 bases matching TRBD2. The CDR3 covers 16 residues. The germline V gene has CDR1 SGHRS and CDR2 YFSETQ. V was clipped by 4 bases and J by 5 bases; unmatched bases: 7. Here the CDR3 DNA reads TGCGCCAGCAGCATTGGGACTAGCGGGGGCTGCGAGACCCAGTACTTC. This translates into CASSIGTSGGCETQYF.

The CDR3 DNA sequence: TGTGCCAGCAGCTTTCCTAGCGGGACCCAAGAGACCCAGTACTTC. It translates to CASSFPSGTQETQYF. The rearrangement uses TRBV7-9 and TRBJ2-5, with 9 nucleotides matching TRBD2. Germline CDR1 and CDR2: SEHNR and FQNEAQ (reference sequence). There are 15 residues in the CDR3. V lost 3 bases to trimming and J lost 1 base; unmatched junction nucleotides: 3.

The rearrangement joins TRBV6-2 or TRBV6-3 to TRBJ2-3, with 7 bases identical to TRBD1. CDR1 is MNHEY and CDR2 is SVGEGT in the germline V gene. This CDR3 spans 15 amino acids. The V and J ends lost 5 bases and 2 bases, in that order; junction bases with no gene match: 7. CDR3 sequence reads: CASSRGQTLTDTQYF. Here the CDR3 DNA reads TGTGCCAGCAGTCGGGGACAGACCCTCACAGATACGCAGTATTTT.

This clonotype was observed at least ten times. The rearrangement joins TRBV20-1 to TRBJ2-5, with TRBD2 matching 9 bases. Per the germline V gene, CDR1 is DFQATT and CDR2 is SNEGSKA (reference sequence). V shed 3 bases, J shed 5 bases, and the junction held 10 bases outside the gene matches. The CDR3 runs 15 residues. The CDR3 nucleotides are TGCAGTGCTAGGAGGCTAGCGGGGTCATGGGAGACCCAGTACTTC. This gives the protein CSARRLAGSWETQYF.

The rearrangement joins TRBV12-3 or TRBV12-4 to TRBJ1-2; 7 bases are shared with TRBD1. This CDR3 region has 13 residues. V was pared by 4 bases and J by 4 bases, with 3 bases of the junction left unmatched. The CDR3 region has the DNA TGTGCCAGCAGTTCCGACAGGGTCTATGGCTACACCTTC. As protein: CASSSDRVYGYTF.

This clonotype was detected only a few times. The chain couples TRBV4-1 to TRBJ2-3; 10 bases agree with TRBD1. V lost 4 bases and J lost 5; bases outside the gene matches: 9. The CDR3 is 16 residues long. CDR1 is MGHRA, CDR2 YSYEKL, per germline. CDR3 bases: TGCGCCAGCAGCCGCCTGACAGGGGGCGGTGGAGATACGCAGTATTTT. Its translation: CASSRLTGGGGDTQYF.

At least ten counts were recorded for this clonotype. CDR3 DNA sequence: TGTGCCAGCAGCCCCCGCGGAGGCAGATTTTACGAGCAGTACTTC. Encoded protein: CASSPRGGRFYEQYF. V is TRBV7-2 and J is TRBJ2-7; D is possibly TRBD2 (5 bases). CDR3 size: 15 residues. Trimming took 5 bases from V and 4 from J, leaving 18 bases between them. Per the germline V gene, CDR1 is SGHTA and CDR2 is FQGNSA.

This clonotype occurred a few times. This chain uses TRBV20-1 with TRBJ2-5; 7 bases are a match to TRBD2. V was pared by 6 bases and J by 9 bases, with 10 bases of the junction left unmatched. Germline V gene lookup returns CDR1 DFQATT and CDR2 SNEGSKA (reference sequence). The CDR3 is 12 residues long. The CDR3 loop is CSATGTKLSQYF. CDR3 sequence (DNA): TGCAGTGCCACCGGGACTAAGCTTTCCCAGTACTTC.

The V call is TRBV12-3 or TRBV12-4, the J call TRBJ1-1; unclear D gene. Trimming left V 3 bases short and J 1 base short, with 9 bases between. CDR3 length: 14 residues. CDR3 sequence reads: CASSFFGGNTEAFF. DNA for the CDR3: TGTGCCAGCAGTTTTTTTGGAGGGAACACTGAAGCTTTCTTT.

The chain employs TRBV20-1 and TRBJ2-7, with D possibly TRBD2 on 6 matching bases. The CDR3 has 16 amino acids. Germline assignment: CDR1 DFQATT and CDR2 SNEGSKA (reference sequence). The DNA for the CDR3 is TGCTGCGCTAGAGATTCTCTACTCGGGAGAGGCAACGAGCAGTACTTC. The encoded protein is CCARDSLLGRGNEQYF.

The J gene is TRBJ1-6, the V gene TRBV20-1, with 7 bases fitting TRBD1. The CDR3 runs to 14 residues. The V gene end was trimmed by 5 bases and the J gene end by 6 bases; junction bases not matched to a gene: 7. Germline-derived CDR1 and CDR2 are DFQATT and SNEGSKA (reference sequence). CDR3 nucleotide sequence: TGCAGTGCTTCCCGGACAGGCCTTAATTCACCCCTCCACTTT. Translated: CSASRTGLNSPLHF.

This chain connects TRBV9 to TRBJ2-2; 9 bases fit TRBD1. The germline V gene encodes CDR1 SGDLS and CDR2 YYNGEE. The V and J ends lost 3 bases and 2 bases, in that order; junction bases with no gene match: 5. The length of the CDR3 is 16 residues. CDR3 coding DNA: TGTGCCAGCAGCGCTACGACAGGGGGAAACACCGGGGAGCTGTTTTTT. It yields the protein CASSATTGGNTGELFF.

This clonotype was seen many times. V usage is TRBV9 and J usage is TRBJ2-3; 9 nucleotides align to TRBD2. The CDR3 is made up of 15 amino acids. V was pared by 0 bases and J by 5 bases, with 4 bases of the junction left unmatched. Germline assignment: CDR1 SGDLS and CDR2 YYNGEE. CDR3 in DNA: TGTGCCAGCAGCGTAGGCTCACTAGCGGGAGATACGCAGTATTTT. This translates into CASSVGSLAGDTQYF.

V and J are TRBV5-1 and TRBJ1-6; D is undetermined. Germline assignment: CDR1 SGHRS and CDR2 YFSETQ. The CDR3 runs 15 residues. Trimming left V 0 bases short and J 4 bases short, with 8 bases between. The CDR3 DNA reads TGCGCCAGCAGCTTGGAGGAAGGGTATAATTCACCCCTCCACTTT. Encoded protein: CASSLEEGYNSPLHF.

This clonotype was detected only a few times. The chain uses TRBV5-6 and TRBJ1-5; 9 nucleotides align to TRBD1. Germline V gene data show CDR1 as SGHDT and CDR2 as YYEEEE. This CDR3 region has 16 residues. Trimming cost V 3 bases and J 5 bases; bases outside gene matches: 9. The chain's CDR3 is CASSWGGTGRDQPQHF. The CDR3 nucleotides read TGTGCCAGCAGCTGGGGCGGGACAGGGAGAGATCAGCCCCAGCATTTT. Filled out from reference TRBV5-6 and TRBJ1-5, the complete variable domain reads DAGVTQSPTHLIKTRGQQVTLRCSPKSGHDTVSWYQQALGQGPQFIFQYYEEEERQRGNFPDRFSGHQFPNYSSELNVNALLLGDSALYLCASSWGGTGRDQPQHFGDGTRLSIL.

Many counts were recorded for this clonotype. The rearrangement uses TRBV5-8 and TRBJ2-7, with D possibly being TRBD2 (6 bases). The CDR3 has 15 amino acids. The V end was cut by 5 bases, the J end by 3 bases, with 18 bases between. Germline V gives CDR1 SGHTS, CDR2 YDEGEE. The CDR3 sequence is CASRRRGARRYEQYF. The CDR3 DNA is TGTGCCAGCAGAAGGAGGGGTGCGCGGCGCTACGAGCAGTACTTC. The entire variable domain, with the rest obtained from reference TRBV5-8 and TRBJ2-7, is as follows: EAGVTQSPTHLIKTRGQQATLRCSPISGHTSVYWYQQALGLGLQFLLWYDEGEERNRGNFPPRFSGRQFPNYSSELNVNALELEDSALYLCASRRRGARRYEQYFGPGTRLTVT.

This chain joins TRBV20-1 and TRBJ1-4; possible D gene TRBD1, 6 bases. The CDR3 spans 15 residues. Germline CDR1 DFQATT, CDR2 SNEGSKA (reference sequence). V was clipped by 3 bases and J by 8 bases, with 19 bases between them. The CDR3 DNA sequence: TGCAGTGCTAGCGGGGAAGGACAGCAAGGGGAAAAACTGTTTTTT. Its translation: CSASGEGQQGEKLFF.

This clonotype was recorded at least ten times. The J gene is TRBJ1-4, the V gene TRBV4-2; 9 nucleotides line up with TRBD1. With V trimmed by 3 bases and J by 5 bases, 7 bases remained unmatched. This CDR3 is built from 16 residues. Germline CDR1 and CDR2: LGHNA and YNFKEQ. The CDR3 DNA reads as TGTGCCAGCAGCCAGGAGTCCGGGACAGGGAATGAAAAACTGTTTTTT. This gives the protein CASSQESGTGNEKLFF.

This clonotype was found many times. The genes are TRBV5-6 and TRBJ2-2; a weak D match, TRBD1 (6 bases). CDR1 is SGHDT and CDR2 is YYEEEE in the germline V gene. Trimming pared 2 bases from V and 8 bases from J, leaving 13 bases between. The CDR3 has 14 amino acids. The chain's CDR3 is CASSLQGFPGELFF. The DNA of the CDR3 is TGTGCCAGCAGCTTACAGGGATTCCCGGGGGAGCTGTTTTTT.

This clonotype was picked up many times. The genes are TRBV12-3 or TRBV12-4 and TRBJ1-1; D gene uncertain. The length of the CDR3 is 13 residues. Between the trimmed V and J ends, which lost 1 base and 1 base, there was a span of 4 bases. The CDR3 sequence is CASSLGKNTEAFF. As DNA, the CDR3 is TGTGCCAGCAGTTTAGGTAAGAACACTGAAGCTTTCTTT.

This sequence joins TRBV30 and TRBJ1-2, with a weak D call TRBD1 (5 bases). The CDR3 contains 13 residues. CDR1 is GTSNPN and CDR2 is SVGIG in the germline V gene (reference sequence). Trimming took off 5 bases at V and 4 bases at J, with 14 bases between the two ends. The CDR3 region is CAWGRQISYGYTF. CDR3 nucleotide sequence: TGTGCCTGGGGGAGACAGATTTCCTATGGCTACACCTTC.

This clonotype turned up a few times. This chain links TRBV6-2 or TRBV6-3 with TRBJ2-3; 8 positions match TRBD2. Germline V CDR1 and CDR2: MNHEY, SVGEGT. The CDR3 spans 15 residues. V was clipped by 0 bases and J by 1 base; unmatched bases: 0. CDR3 bases: TGTGCCAGCAGTTACTCGCGGGGGGGCACAGATACGCAGTATTTT. It encodes CASSYSRGGTDTQYF.